This T cell receptor beta chain emerged from a study of cytomegalovirus exposure and HLA in healthy donors. Germline CDR1 and CDR2: SEHNR and FQNEAQ (reference sequence). V lost 2 bases and J 6 bases, leaving 8 bases between the germline ends. CDR3 length: 14 residues. Despite likely unrecorded immune exposures, the donors were nominally healthy at the time of sampling. It was with 60 Vbeta and 13 Jbeta primers that the PCR ran. This table comes from immunoSEQ multiplex PCR, and its TCRdb copy is limited to in-frame clones, with some not included. The data hold about 110,000 clones, with 70% to 85% observed a single time.

Sequencing input: PBMCs. The receptor comes from a boy younger than 18 in good health and CMV-seronegative. The gene calls are TRBV7-9 and TRBJ1-6; no reliable D call. The CDR3 loop reads CASSLLPTNSPLHF. CDR3 nucleotides: TGTGCCAGCAGCTTACTACCTACTAATTCACCCCTCCACTTT. The variable domain in full, with the rest retrieved from reference TRBV7-9 and TRBJ1-6, is DTGVSQNPRHKITKRGQNVTFRCDPISEHNRLYWYRQTLGQGPEFLTYFQNEAQLEKSRLLSDRFSAERPKGSFSTLEIQRTEQGDSAMYLCASSLLPTNSPLHFGNGTRLTVT.